The rows below give T cell receptor beta chains drawn from one sample of a study of OX40 agonist ivuxolimab in advanced cancers. TCRdb keeps only in-frame clones here, not all; method: immunoSEQ multiplex PCR. This sample carries just under 60,000 clones, about 91% of them seen once, and the ten largest clones take less than 5%. The sample in question was CD4+ or CD8+ T cells sorted from blood, obtained in a trial of the OX40 agonist ivuxolimab. These TCRs come from an adult with an advanced solid tumor such as melanoma, head and neck, liver or kidney cancer. The CDR3 runs from the conserved cysteine through the conserved F or W. Each record gives: V gene, D gene, clone size, J gene, CDR3 protein, CDR3 DNA. D genes are given only for firm matches. Clone size is given for some rows only: seen once, a few or many times, or a class if the clone is expanded.

v_call: TRBV4-1
d_call: -
clone_size: -
j_call: TRBJ2-2
cdr3_aa: CASSQGLNTGELFF
cdr3_nt: TGCGCCAGCAGCCAAGGACTCAACACCGGGGAGCTGTTTTTT

v_call: TRBV13
d_call: TRBD2
clone_size: -
j_call: TRBJ2-7
cdr3_aa: CASSSPRTSSREQYF
cdr3_nt: TGTGCCAGCAGCTCACCCCGGACTAGCTCTCGGGAGCAGTACTTC

v_call: TRBV27
d_call: TRBD1
clone_size: -
j_call: TRBJ2-5
cdr3_aa: CASRSTGSQETQYF
cdr3_nt: TGTGCCAGCAGGTCGACAGGGAGCCAAGAGACCCAGTACTTC

v_call: TRBV7-7
d_call: -
clone_size: once
j_call: TRBJ1-1
cdr3_aa: CASSLTKGSGSHDGTEAFF
cdr3_nt: TGTGCCAGCAGCCTAACTAAAGGTTCAGGGAGCCATGATGGCACTGAAGCTTTCTTT

v_call: TRBV7-7
d_call: -
clone_size: once
j_call: TRBJ2-7
cdr3_aa: CASSPTPGSTYEQYF
cdr3_nt: TGTGCCAGCAGCCCAACCCCCGGGTCCACCTACGAGCAGTACTTC

v_call: TRBV7-9
d_call: TRBD2
clone_size: -
j_call: TRBJ2-7
cdr3_aa: CASSSRLAGSYEQYF
cdr3_nt: TGTGCCAGCAGCTCCAGACTAGCGGGCTCCTACGAGCAGTACTTC

v_call: TRBV19
d_call: -
clone_size: -
j_call: TRBJ1-5
cdr3_aa: CASRWTTRGNQPQHF
cdr3_nt: TGTGCCAGTCGTTGGACAACCCGGGGCAATCAGCCCCAGCATTTT

v_call: TRBV5-1
d_call: -
clone_size: -
j_call: TRBJ1-1
cdr3_aa: CASRNGGDTEAFF
cdr3_nt: TGCGCCAGCAGGAACGGTGGGGACACTGAAGCTTTCTTT

v_call: TRBV6-5
d_call: -
clone_size: -
j_call: TRBJ1-5
cdr3_aa: CASRKDGGVQPQHF
cdr3_nt: TGTGCCAGCAGGAAAGACGGAGGGGTTCAGCCCCAGCATTTT

v_call: TRBV4-3
d_call: -
clone_size: -
j_call: TRBJ1-1
cdr3_aa: CASSQVPGDTEAFF
cdr3_nt: TGCGCCAGCAGCCAAGTCCCAGGGGACACTGAAGCTTTCTTT

v_call: TRBV6-6
d_call: -
clone_size: once
j_call: TRBJ1-5
cdr3_aa: CASSTTDLGNQPQHF
cdr3_nt: TGTGCCAGCAGTACCACGGACCTGGGCAATCAGCCCCAGCATTTT

v_call: TRBV6-5
d_call: TRBD2
clone_size: -
j_call: TRBJ2-5
cdr3_aa: CATQRLAGSGETQYF
cdr3_nt: TGTGCCACCCAAAGACTAGCGGGCTCTGGAGAGACCCAGTACTTC

v_call: TRBV27
d_call: TRBD2
clone_size: -
j_call: TRBJ2-7
cdr3_aa: CASRLTIAGVSEQYF
cdr3_nt: TGTGCCAGCAGGTTGACCATAGCGGGAGTAAGTGAGCAGTACTTC

v_call: TRBV14
d_call: TRBD1
clone_size: -
j_call: TRBJ1-4
cdr3_aa: CASSPGQRDEKLFF
cdr3_nt: TGTGCCAGCAGCCCGGGACAGAGAGATGAAAAACTGTTTTTT

v_call: TRBV29-1
d_call: -
clone_size: -
j_call: TRBJ2-1
cdr3_aa: CSVLTVYGQFF
cdr3_nt: TGCAGCGTTCTGACTGTCTACGGGCAGTTCTTC

v_call: TRBV11-2
d_call: TRBD2
clone_size: -
j_call: TRBJ2-2
cdr3_aa: CASSLSFPSGNVNTGELFF
cdr3_nt: TGTGCCAGCAGCTTAAGCTTTCCTAGCGGGAACGTGAACACCGGGGAGCTGTTTTTT

v_call: TRBV5-6
d_call: -
clone_size: -
j_call: TRBJ2-7
cdr3_aa: CASSLYNNHYEQYF
cdr3_nt: TGTGCCAGCAGCTTGTATAACAACCACTACGAGCAGTACTTC

v_call: TRBV7-9
d_call: TRBD1
clone_size: once
j_call: TRBJ1-1
cdr3_aa: CASIFEGGYEAFF
cdr3_nt: TGTGCCAGCATCTTCGAAGGGGGCTATGAAGCTTTCTTT

v_call: TRBV7-3
d_call: -
clone_size: once
j_call: TRBJ2-2
cdr3_aa: CASSLGQDTGELFF
cdr3_nt: TGTGCCAGCAGCTTAGGACAAGACACCGGGGAGCTGTTTTTT

v_call: TRBV19
d_call: TRBD1
clone_size: -
j_call: TRBJ1-1
cdr3_aa: CASSFWTGLNTEAFF
cdr3_nt: TGTGCCAGTAGTTTTTGGACAGGGCTGAACACTGAAGCTTTCTTT

v_call: TRBV2
d_call: -
clone_size: -
j_call: TRBJ2-1
cdr3_aa: CAAQQTLDYNEQFF
cdr3_nt: TGTGCCGCCCAACAGACCCTCGACTACAATGAGCAGTTCTTC

v_call: TRBV28
d_call: -
clone_size: once
j_call: TRBJ2-1
cdr3_aa: CASSFLADDYNEQFF
cdr3_nt: TGTGCCAGCAGTTTTTTGGCGGACGATTACAATGAGCAGTTCTTC

v_call: TRBV30
d_call: -
clone_size: -
j_call: TRBJ1-2
cdr3_aa: CAWSDESNYGYTF
cdr3_nt: TGTGCCTGGAGCGACGAATCTAACTATGGCTACACCTTC

v_call: TRBV14
d_call: -
clone_size: once
j_call: TRBJ2-3
cdr3_aa: CASSQGTAFPDTQYF
cdr3_nt: TGTGCCAGCAGCCAAGGGACAGCCTTCCCAGATACGCAGTATTTT

v_call: TRBV7-9
d_call: -
clone_size: -
j_call: TRBJ2-5
cdr3_aa: CASSLGGGRETQYF
cdr3_nt: TGTGCCAGCAGCTTAGGCGGCGGCCGGGAGACCCAGTACTTC

v_call: TRBV7-6
d_call: TRBD2
clone_size: -
j_call: TRBJ2-3
cdr3_aa: CASSLASPAGSTDTQYF
cdr3_nt: TGTGCCAGCAGCTTAGCTTCCCCAGCGGGGAGCACAGATACGCAGTATTTT

v_call: TRBV10-3
d_call: TRBD2
clone_size: once
j_call: TRBJ2-5
cdr3_aa: CARALAGGPRIKIGETQYF
cdr3_nt: TGTGCCAGAGCTCTAGCGGGAGGGCCTCGGATTAAAATCGGGGAGACCCAGTACTTC

v_call: TRBV19
d_call: -
clone_size: -
j_call: TRBJ2-1
cdr3_aa: CASSILIQGTVFF
cdr3_nt: TGTGCCAGTAGTATACTTATACAGGGTACTGTGTTCTTC

v_call: TRBV11-2
d_call: TRBD2
clone_size: -
j_call: TRBJ2-7
cdr3_aa: CASSSGGEQYF
cdr3_nt: TGTGCCAGCAGCTCGGGGGGTGAGCAGTACTTC

v_call: TRBV5-6
d_call: TRBD2
clone_size: -
j_call: TRBJ2-1
cdr3_aa: CASTPGLAAYNEQFF
cdr3_nt: TGTGCCAGCACACCGGGACTAGCGGCATACAATGAGCAGTTCTTC

v_call: TRBV28
d_call: TRBD2
clone_size: -
j_call: TRBJ2-3
cdr3_aa: CASSWDGGLAGESSTDTQYF
cdr3_nt: TGTGCCAGCAGCTGGGACGGTGGACTAGCGGGAGAGTCTAGCACAGATACGCAGTATTTT